Reported below is one T cell receptor (beta chain). These data are taken from a study of T cell responses to AZD1222 COVID-19 vaccine. Trimming pared 1 base from V and 7 bases from J, leaving 11 bases between. Looked up from germline, CDR1 is MNHNS and CDR2 is SASEGT. This CDR3 is built from 14 residues. Sequencing was performed with immunoSEQ multiplex PCR; in TCRdb, only in-frame clones are kept and a portion is missing. The sample gives about 120,000 clones, about 85% of which show up once; 2.4% is in the top ten. The input for sequencing was peripheral blood, taken on day 0 of AZD1222 vaccination. The chain has TRBV6-1 and TRBJ1-5, with a weak D call TRBD1 (5 bases). The TCR sequence derives from an adult in good health. In nucleotides, the CDR3 is TGTGCCAGCAGTGAAGGGGCGGGGGGACAGCCCCAGCATTTT. As protein: CASSEGAGGQPQHF.